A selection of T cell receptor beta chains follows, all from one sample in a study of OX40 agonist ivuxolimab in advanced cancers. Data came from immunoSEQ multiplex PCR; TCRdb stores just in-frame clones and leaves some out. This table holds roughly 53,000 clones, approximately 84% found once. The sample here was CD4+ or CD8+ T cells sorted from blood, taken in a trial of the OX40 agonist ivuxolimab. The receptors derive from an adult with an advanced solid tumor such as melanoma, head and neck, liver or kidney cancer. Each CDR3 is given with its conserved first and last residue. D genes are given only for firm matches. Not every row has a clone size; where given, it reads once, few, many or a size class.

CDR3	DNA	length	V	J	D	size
CSVVHPSSGNTIYF	TGCAGCGTTGTACATCCGAGCTCTGGAAACACCATATATTTT	14	TRBV29-1	TRBJ1-3	NA	once
CASTPRGFNNQPQHF	TGTGCCAGTACTCCAAGGGGGTTTAACAATCAGCCCCAGCATTTT	15	TRBV19	TRBJ1-5	NA	once
CASSGMNTGELFF	TGTGCCAGCAGCGGTATGAACACCGGGGAGCTGTTTTTT	13	TRBV9	TRBJ2-2	NA	NA
CASSALASPYNEQFF	TGTGCCAGCAGTGCTCTAGCGTCTCCCTACAATGAGCAGTTCTTC	15	TRBV6-1	TRBJ2-1	NA	few
CASRPRSGSVLETQYF	TGCGCCAGCAGACCGCGGAGCGGGAGCGTTTTAGAGACCCAGTACTTC	16	TRBV5-1	TRBJ2-5	TRBD2	NA
CASSLSAGANVLTF	TGCGCCAGCAGCTTGAGCGCCGGGGCCAACGTCCTGACTTTC	14	TRBV5-1	TRBJ2-6	NA	NA
CASSDSGSTDTQYF	TGTGCCAGCAGTGATTCGGGGAGCACAGATACGCAGTATTTT	14	TRBV6-1	TRBJ2-3	NA	NA
CASSPTGMNTEAFF	TGTGCCAGCAGCCCGACAGGTATGAACACTGAAGCTTTCTTT	14	TRBV7-6	TRBJ1-1	NA	NA
CASSLDPAYEQYF	TGTGCCAGCAGCCTGGACCCCGCCTACGAGCAGTACTTC	13	TRBV7-9	TRBJ2-7	NA	NA
CASSSDRGAIPETQYF	TGTGCCAGTAGTTCTGACAGGGGTGCGATTCCGGAGACCCAGTACTTC	16	TRBV19	TRBJ2-5	TRBD1	NA
CASSPEGREGRNEQFF	TGTGCCAGCAGCCCAGAGGGGCGGGAGGGCCGAAATGAGCAGTTCTTC	16	TRBV11-2	TRBJ2-1	TRBD2	NA
CASSIPSGQETQYF	TGTGCCAGCAGCATCCCTAGCGGCCAAGAGACCCAGTACTTC	14	TRBV7-2	TRBJ2-5	TRBD2	few
CASRKPGTGHYEQYF	TGTGCCAGCAGGAAACCCGGGACAGGGCACTACGAGCAGTACTTC	15	TRBV27	TRBJ2-7	TRBD1	NA
CASSPSLNTEAFF	TGTGCCAGCAGCCCAAGCCTCAACACTGAAGCTTTCTTT	13	TRBV7-8	TRBJ1-1	NA	NA
CASSSRGDYNEQFF	TGTGCCAGCAGTTCTCGGGGGGATTACAATGAGCAGTTCTTC	14	TRBV28	TRBJ2-1	TRBD2	NA